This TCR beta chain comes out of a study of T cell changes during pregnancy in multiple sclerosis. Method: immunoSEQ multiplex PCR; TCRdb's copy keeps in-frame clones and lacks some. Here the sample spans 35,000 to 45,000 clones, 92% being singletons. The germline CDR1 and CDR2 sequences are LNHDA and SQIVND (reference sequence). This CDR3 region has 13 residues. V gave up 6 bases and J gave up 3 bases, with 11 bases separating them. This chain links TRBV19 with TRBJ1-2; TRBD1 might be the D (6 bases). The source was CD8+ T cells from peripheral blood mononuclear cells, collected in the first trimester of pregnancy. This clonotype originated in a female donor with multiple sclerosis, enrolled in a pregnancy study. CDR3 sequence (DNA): TGTGCCAGTAGCCCGGGGGGCGACTATGGCTACACCTTC. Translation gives CASSPGGDYGYTF. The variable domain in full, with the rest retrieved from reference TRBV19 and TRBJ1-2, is DGGITQSPKYLFRKEGQNVTLSCEQNLNHDAMYWYRQDPGQGLRLIYYSQIVNDFQKGDIAEGYSVSREKKESFPLTVTSAQKNPTAFYLCASSPGGDYGYTFGSGTRLTVV.